Shown below are 7 T cell receptor beta chains from a single sample sequenced in a study of blood T cell repertoires in COVID-19. Here immunoSEQ multiplex PCR was the method, and the copy in TCRdb shows in-frame clones only, minus some. The sample carries about 160,000 clones, approximately 87% recorded once. Sequenced material: peripheral blood. The receptors were gathered from a woman aged 70 to 79 with COVID-19, enrolled during active disease.

The J gene is TRBJ1-3, the V gene TRBV7-9; D uncertain. Germline CDR1 reads SEHNR; CDR2 reads FQNEAQ (reference sequence). V lost 5 bases and J lost 7, with 12 bases in between. The length of the CDR3 is 13 residues. The CDR3 sequence: CASSPPVSNTIYF. CDR3 in DNA: TGTGCCAGCAGCCCCCCCGTGAGCAACACCATATATTTT.

This clone was counted a single time. This sequence joins TRBV3-1 (or the pseudogene TRBV3-2) and TRBJ2-1; TRBD2 matches at 8 bases. Losses at the gene ends were 1 base for V and 5 bases for J; bases not matched to a gene: 4. This CDR3 is 15 amino acids long. The germline V gene encodes CDR1 LGHDT and CDR2 YNNKEL (reference sequence). CDR3 in DNA: TGTGCCAGCAGCCAAGGGCGGGGGGCGCACAATGAGCAGTTCTTC. Amino acid sequence: CASSQGRGAHNEQFF.

The rearrangement joins TRBV28 to TRBJ2-3; 9 bases are a match to TRBD1. The V segment lost 5 bases and the J segment 1 base; nucleotides outside the gene matches: 1. CDR3 length: 14 residues. CDR1 and CDR2 (germline): MDHEN, SYDVKM. This CDR3 reads CASSRTGGTDTQYF. As DNA, the CDR3 is TGTGCCAGCAGTCGGACAGGGGGCACAGATACGCAGTATTTT.

The chain has TRBV2 and TRBJ1-1, with 11 bases identical to TRBD1. Trimming cost V 6 bases and J 7 bases; bases outside gene matches: 7. The CDR3 consists of 14 residues. Germline V gene lookup returns CDR1 SNHLY and CDR2 FYNNEI. CDR3 residues: CASSDGQGADEAFF. The DNA for the CDR3 is TGTGCCAGCAGCGACGGACAGGGGGCTGATGAAGCTTTCTTT.

The V call is TRBV6-6, the J call TRBJ2-3, with TRBD2 identical over 9 bases. Germline V gene lookup returns CDR1 MNHNY and CDR2 SVGAGI (reference sequence). There are 16 residues in the CDR3. With 2 bases clipped from V and 4 bases from J, the junction kept 7 bases outside the gene matches. Here the CDR3 reads CASSYGRLAESDTQYF. In nucleotides, the CDR3 is TGTGCCAGCAGTTACGGTCGACTAGCGGAGTCAGATACGCAGTATTTT.

This clone has a single count. J is TRBJ1-5 and V is TRBV7-9; the match to TRBD1 covers 7 bases. The CDR3 spans 14 residues. Germline CDR1 and CDR2: SEHNR and FQNEAQ (reference sequence). The trim removed 6 bases at V and 7 bases at J, leaving 9 bases unmatched. The CDR3 DNA is TGTGCCAGCAGTCCTGACAGGGAGGACCAGCCCCAGCATTTT. It yields the protein CASSPDREDQPQHF.

This chain uses TRBV7-9 with TRBJ2-1; no reliable D call. Germline V lookup: CDR1 SEHNR, CDR2 FQNEAQ (reference sequence). This CDR3 region has 15 residues. Trimming left V 5 bases short and J 0 bases short, with 11 bases between. CDR3 loop: CASSNPRSSYNEQFF. In DNA form, the CDR3 reads TGTGCCAGCAGCAATCCTAGGAGCTCCTACAATGAGCAGTTCTTC.